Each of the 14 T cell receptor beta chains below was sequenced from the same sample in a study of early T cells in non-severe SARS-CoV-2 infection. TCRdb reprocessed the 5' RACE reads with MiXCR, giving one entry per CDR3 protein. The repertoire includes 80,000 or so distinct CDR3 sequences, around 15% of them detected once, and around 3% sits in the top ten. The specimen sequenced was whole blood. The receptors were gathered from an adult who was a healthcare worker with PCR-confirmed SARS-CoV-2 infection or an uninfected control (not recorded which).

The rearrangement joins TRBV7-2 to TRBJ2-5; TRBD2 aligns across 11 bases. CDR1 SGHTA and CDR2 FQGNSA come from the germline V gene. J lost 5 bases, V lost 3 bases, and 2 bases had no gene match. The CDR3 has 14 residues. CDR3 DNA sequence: TGTGCCAGCAGCTTTAGCGGGAGGGATGAGACCCAGTACTTC. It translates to CASSFSGRDETQYF.

The DNA of the CDR3 is TGCGCCAGCAGCCAAGAACAGGGGGCGCGAACCGGGGAGCTGTTTTTT. The encoded protein is CASSQEQGARTGELFF. This chain links TRBV4-1 with TRBJ2-2, with 9 bases identical to TRBD1. The CDR3 has 16 residues. V shed 0 bases and J 5 bases; nucleotides not matched to a gene: 4. Looked up from germline, CDR1 is MGHRA and CDR2 is YSYEKL.

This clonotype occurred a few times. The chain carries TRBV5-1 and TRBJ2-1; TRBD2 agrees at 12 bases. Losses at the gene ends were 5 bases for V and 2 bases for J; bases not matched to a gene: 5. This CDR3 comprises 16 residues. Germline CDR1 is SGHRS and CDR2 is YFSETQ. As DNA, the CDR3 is TGCGCCAGCAGGCCGACTAGCGGGGGCCCCTACAATGAGCAGTTCTTC. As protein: CASRPTSGGPYNEQFF.

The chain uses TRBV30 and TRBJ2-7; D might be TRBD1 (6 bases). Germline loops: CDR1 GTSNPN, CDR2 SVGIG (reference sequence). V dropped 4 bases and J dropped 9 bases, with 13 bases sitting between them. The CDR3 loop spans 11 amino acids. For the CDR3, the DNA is TGTGCCTGGAACCAGGGGTCTGGGCAGTACTTC. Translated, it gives CAWNQGSGQYF.

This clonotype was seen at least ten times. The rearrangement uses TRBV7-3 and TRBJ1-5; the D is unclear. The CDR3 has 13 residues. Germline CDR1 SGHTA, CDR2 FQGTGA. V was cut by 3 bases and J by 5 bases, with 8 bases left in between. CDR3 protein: CASSFGVDQPQHF. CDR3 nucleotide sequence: TGTGCCAGCAGCTTCGGGGTCGATCAGCCCCAGCATTTT.

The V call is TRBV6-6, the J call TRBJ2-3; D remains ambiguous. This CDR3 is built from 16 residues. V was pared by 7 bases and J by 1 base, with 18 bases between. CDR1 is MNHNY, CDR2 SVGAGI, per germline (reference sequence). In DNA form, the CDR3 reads TGTGCCAGCACCAGGACCCGTTCTAAGGGCACAGATACGCAGTATTTT. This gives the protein CASTRTRSKGTDTQYF.

CDR3 nucleotide sequence: TGTGCCAGCACCCTTGGTAGCCGCAATGAGCAGTTCTTC. It translates to CASTLGSRNEQFF. The chain carries TRBV7-9 and TRBJ2-1; D gene unclear. V lost 7 bases and J 6 bases, leaving 13 bases between the germline ends. From germline, CDR1 is SEHNR and CDR2 FQNEAQ (reference sequence). CDR3 length equals 13 residues.

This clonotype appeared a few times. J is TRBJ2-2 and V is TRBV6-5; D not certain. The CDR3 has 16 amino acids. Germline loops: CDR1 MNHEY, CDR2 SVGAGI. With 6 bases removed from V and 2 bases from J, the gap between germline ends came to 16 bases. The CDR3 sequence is CASRVRVASNTGELFF. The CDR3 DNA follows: TGTGCCAGCAGGGTCCGGGTCGCCTCAAACACCGGGGAGCTGTTTTTT.

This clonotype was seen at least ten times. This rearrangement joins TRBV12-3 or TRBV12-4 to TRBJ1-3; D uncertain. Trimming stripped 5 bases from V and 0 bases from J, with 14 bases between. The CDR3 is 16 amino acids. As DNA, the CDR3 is TGTGCCAGCAGTCCCCTCAGGCTCCTCTCTGGAAACACCATATATTTT. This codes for CASSPLRLLSGNTIYF.

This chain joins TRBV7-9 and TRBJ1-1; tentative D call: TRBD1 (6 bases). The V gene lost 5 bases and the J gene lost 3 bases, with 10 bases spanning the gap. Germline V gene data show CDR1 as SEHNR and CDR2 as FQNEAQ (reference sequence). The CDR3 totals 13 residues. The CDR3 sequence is CASSGGAHTEAFF. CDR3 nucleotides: TGTGCCAGCAGCGGGGGGGCGCACACTGAAGCTTTCTTT.

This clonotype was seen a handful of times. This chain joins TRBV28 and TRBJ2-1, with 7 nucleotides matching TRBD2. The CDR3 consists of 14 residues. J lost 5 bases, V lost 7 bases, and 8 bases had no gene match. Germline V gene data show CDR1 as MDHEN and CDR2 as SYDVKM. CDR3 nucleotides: TGTGCCAGCAAAATCGCGGGAGAGGACAATGAGCAGTTCTTC. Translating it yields CASKIAGEDNEQFF.

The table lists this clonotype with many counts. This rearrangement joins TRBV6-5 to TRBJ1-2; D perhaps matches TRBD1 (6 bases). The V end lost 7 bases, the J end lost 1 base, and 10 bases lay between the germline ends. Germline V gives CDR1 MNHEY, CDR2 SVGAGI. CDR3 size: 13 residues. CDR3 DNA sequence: TGTGCCAGCAAAAGACAGGATAACTATGGCTACACCTTC. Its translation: CASKRQDNYGYTF.

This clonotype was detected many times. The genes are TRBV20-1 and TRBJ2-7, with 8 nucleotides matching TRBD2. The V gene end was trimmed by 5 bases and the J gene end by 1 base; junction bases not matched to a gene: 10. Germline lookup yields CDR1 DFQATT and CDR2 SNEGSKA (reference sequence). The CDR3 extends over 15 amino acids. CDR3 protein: CSAVARTSGSYEQYF. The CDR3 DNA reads TGCAGTGCTGTGGCCCGAACTAGCGGATCCTACGAGCAGTACTTC.

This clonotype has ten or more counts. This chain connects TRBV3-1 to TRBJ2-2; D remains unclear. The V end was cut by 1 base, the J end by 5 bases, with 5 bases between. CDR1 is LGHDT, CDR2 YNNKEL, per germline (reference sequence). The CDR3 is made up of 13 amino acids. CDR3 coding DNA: TGTGCCAGCAGCCAAGGAGCAACCGGGGAGCTGTTTTTT. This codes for CASSQGATGELFF.